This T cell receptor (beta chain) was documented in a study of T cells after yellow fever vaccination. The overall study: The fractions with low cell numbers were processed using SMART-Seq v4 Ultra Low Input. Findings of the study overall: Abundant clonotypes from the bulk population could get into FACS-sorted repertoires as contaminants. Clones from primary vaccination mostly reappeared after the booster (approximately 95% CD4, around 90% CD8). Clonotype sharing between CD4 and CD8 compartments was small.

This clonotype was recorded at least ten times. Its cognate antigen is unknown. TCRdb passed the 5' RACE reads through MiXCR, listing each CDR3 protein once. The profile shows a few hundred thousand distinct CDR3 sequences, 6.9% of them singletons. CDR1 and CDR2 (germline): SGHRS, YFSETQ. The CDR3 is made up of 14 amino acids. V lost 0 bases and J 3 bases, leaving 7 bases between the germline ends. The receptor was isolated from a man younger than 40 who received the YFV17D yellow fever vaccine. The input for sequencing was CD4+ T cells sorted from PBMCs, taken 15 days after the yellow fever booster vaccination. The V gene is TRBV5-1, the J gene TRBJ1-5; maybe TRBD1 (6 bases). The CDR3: CASSLGDNNQPQHF. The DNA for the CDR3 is TGCGCCAGCAGCTTGGGGGACAACAATCAGCCCCAGCATTTT.